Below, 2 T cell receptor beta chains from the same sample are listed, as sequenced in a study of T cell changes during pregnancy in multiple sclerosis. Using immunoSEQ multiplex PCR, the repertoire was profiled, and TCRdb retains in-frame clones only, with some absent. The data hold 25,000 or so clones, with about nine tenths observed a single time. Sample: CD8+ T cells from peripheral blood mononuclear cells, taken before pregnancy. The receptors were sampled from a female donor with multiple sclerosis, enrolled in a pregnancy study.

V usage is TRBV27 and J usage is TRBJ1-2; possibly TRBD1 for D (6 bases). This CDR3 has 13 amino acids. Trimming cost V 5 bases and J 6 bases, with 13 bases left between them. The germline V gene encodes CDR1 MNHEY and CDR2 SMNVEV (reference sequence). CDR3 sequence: CASSPRTVHGYTF. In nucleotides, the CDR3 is TGTGCCAGCAGTCCCCGGACAGTTCATGGCTACACCTTC.

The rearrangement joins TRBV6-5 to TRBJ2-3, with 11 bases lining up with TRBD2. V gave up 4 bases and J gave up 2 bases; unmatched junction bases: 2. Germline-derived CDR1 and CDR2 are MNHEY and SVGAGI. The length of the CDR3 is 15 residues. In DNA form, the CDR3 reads TGTGCCAGCAGTTCGGGACTAGCGGACACAGATACGCAGTATTTT. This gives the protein CASSSGLADTDTQYF.